Sequencing of this T cell receptor beta chain was carried out in a study of blood T cell repertoires in COVID-19. Study details: PBMCs, B-cell-depleted T cells, or T cells were the source of the cDNA or gDNA that made up the material.

Only in-frame clones appear in the TCRdb table, and some are missing; sequencing was by immunoSEQ multiplex PCR. Altogether 70,000 to 95,000 clones are present, 88% being singletons, with the ten largest covering around 6.6%. The CDR3 is 15 amino acids. With 2 bases removed from V and 2 bases from J, the gap between germline ends came to 12 bases. CDR1 MNHNS and CDR2 SASEGT come from the germline V gene. The chain employs TRBV6-1 and TRBJ1-1; D might be TRBD1 (6 bases). The sample consisted of peripheral blood. The TCR was taken from a man between 65 and 85 years old with acute or convalescent COVID-19. Written as DNA, the CDR3 is TGTGCCAGCAGTGAACTTTCAGGGGCTAACACTGAAGCTTTCTTT. Translating it yields CASSELSGANTEAFF.